The 25 T cell receptor beta chains in this list originate from one sample, sequenced in a study of shared clonotypes between healthy human individuals (dated by TCRdb to 2020 to 2021). The protocol used for the library was the immunoSEQ multiplex PCR assay. TCRdb mirrors the immuneACCESS table, restricted to in-frame sequences. Some clones are absent from its copies; in checked studies, under half trace to an unresolved V gene, and the reason for the others is unknown. Present in this sample are about 2.1 million clones, around 93% of which were seen just once. The top ten constitute more than 1.5% of the sample. CD8 naive samples consisted of CD45RO-negative cells that were positively selected for CCR7, yielding a CD45RA+CCR7+ population without TemRA cells. The specimen sequenced was naive CD8+ T cells from PBMCs. The cell subset or site label, read with the paper, signifies: CD45RA+CCR7+. The receptors come from a man younger than 35 in good health. Some clones in this sample may be carry-over from other donors' samples.

This sequence joins TRBV5-1 and TRBJ2-4; D remains ambiguous. V was pared by 5 bases and J by 0 bases, with 15 bases between. The CDR3 contains 16 residues. CDR1 SGHRS and CDR2 YFSETQ come from the germline V gene. The CDR3 bases are TGCGCCAGCAGTCTAACCCCACAGATAGCCAAAAACATTCAGTACTTC. Its protein product is CASSLTPQIAKNIQYF.

The chain combines TRBV9 with TRBJ2-5; possibly TRBD2 for D (5 bases). The CDR3 runs 15 residues. Trimming took off 1 base at V and 5 bases at J, with 15 bases between the two ends. In germline, CDR1 is SGDLS, CDR2 YYNGEE. The CDR3 reads CASSVSVGVGETQYF. For the CDR3, the DNA is TGTGCCAGCAGCGTATCGGTGGGAGTGGGGGAGACCCAGTACTTC.

The chain carries TRBV2 and TRBJ2-7; 8 bases align to TRBD1. Per germline, CDR1 SNHLY and CDR2 FYNNEI. The CDR3 totals 17 residues. The J segment lost 2 bases and the V segment lost 0 bases, leaving 9 bases of the junction unmatched. DNA of the CDR3: TGTGCCAGCAGTGAAGCGGGATGGACAGGGACTGCCTACGAGCAGTACTTC. Protein product: CASSEAGWTGTAYEQYF.

This chain uses TRBV5-4 with TRBJ2-1; D possibly matches TRBD1 or TRBD2 (5 bases each). CDR1 and CDR2 from the germline V gene are SGHNT and YYREEE (reference sequence). Trimming left V 4 bases short and J 0 bases short, with 17 bases between. The length of the CDR3 is 17 residues. The CDR3 DNA is TGTGCCAGCAGCGGGGGTCGTATGGCGGCCTCCTACAATGAGCAGTTCTTC. Its translation: CASSGGRMAASYNEQFF.

The genes are TRBV9 and TRBJ2-7; D is possibly TRBD1 or TRBD2 (5 bases each). In germline, CDR1 is SGDLS, CDR2 YYNGEE. The CDR3 contains 15 residues. Trimming took 0 bases from V and 1 from J, leaving 11 bases between them. The CDR3 here is CASSVGGATSYEQYF. The CDR3 region has the DNA TGTGCCAGCAGCGTAGGAGGGGCGACTTCCTACGAGCAGTACTTC. The variable domain in full, completed from reference TRBV9 and TRBJ2-7, reads DSGVTQTPKHLITATGQRVTLRCSPRSGDLSVYWYQQSLDQGLQFLIQYYNGEERAKGNILERFSAQQFPDLHSELNLSSLELGDSALYFCASSVGGATSYEQYFGPGTRLTVT.

The rearrangement joins TRBV25-1 to TRBJ2-7; 10 bases are shared with TRBD2. Per the germline V gene, CDR1 is MGHDK and CDR2 is SYGVNS. J lost 4 bases, V lost 2 bases, and 8 bases had no gene match. The length of the CDR3 is 16 residues. Here the CDR3 DNA reads TGTGCCAGCAGTGAACCTGCTAGCGGGAGCGTTTACGAGCAGTACTTC. Protein: CASSEPASGSVYEQYF.

The chain couples TRBV5-6 to TRBJ2-2; D is unresolved. Germline CDR1 is SGHDT and CDR2 is YYEEEE. The CDR3 extends over 14 amino acids. V was shortened by 0 bases and J by 4 bases, with 7 bases between the two germline ends. This chain's CDR3 is CASSLVRSTGELFF. The CDR3 bases are TGTGCCAGCAGCTTGGTTCGCAGCACCGGGGAGCTGTTTTTT.

The chain employs TRBV11-3 and TRBJ1-1; 9 nucleotides agree with TRBD1. The CDR3 sequence is 14 residues long. Germline V gene data show CDR1 as SGHNT and CDR2 as YENEEA. V shed 5 bases and J 3 bases; nucleotides not matched to a gene: 4. Written as DNA, the CDR3 is TGTGCCAGCAGCCGAAGACAGGGGGACACTGAAGCTTTCTTT. It encodes CASSRRQGDTEAFF.

This sequence joins TRBV28 and TRBJ1-5; no firm D call. With 1 base removed from V and 5 bases from J, the gap between germline ends came to 3 bases. The CDR3 is 12 residues long. Germline lookup yields CDR1 MDHEN and CDR2 SYDVKM. CDR3 sequence (DNA): TGTGCCAGCAGTTTATTCGATCAGCCCCAGCATTTT. Translating it yields CASSLFDQPQHF. Full variable domain (missing parts from reference TRBV28 and TRBJ1-5): DVKVTQSSRYLVKRTGEKVFLECVQDMDHENMFWYRQDPGLGLRLIYFSYDVKMKEKGDIPEGYSVSREKKERFSLILESASTNQTSMYLCASSLFDQPQHFGDGTRLSIL.

The V gene is TRBV7-3, the J gene TRBJ2-1, with 7 bases matching TRBD2. The V gene end was trimmed by 5 bases and the J gene end by 5 bases; junction bases not matched to a gene: 9. From germline, CDR1 is SGHTA and CDR2 FQGTGA. CDR3 length equals 15 residues. CDR3 DNA sequence: TGTGCCAGCAGCCCAAGGGAGGGGACTCACAATGAGCAGTTCTTC. Translation gives CASSPREGTHNEQFF.

This clone was seen only once. This sequence joins TRBV29-1 and TRBJ2-3; D may be TRBD2 (6 bases). The CDR3 totals 13 residues. From germline, CDR1 is SQVTM and CDR2 ANQGSEA. Between the trimmed V and J ends, which lost 6 bases and 6 bases, there was a span of 16 bases. The CDR3: CSVPVGGSDTQYF. CDR3 DNA sequence: TGCAGCGTCCCAGTGGGGGGTTCGGATACGCAGTATTTT.

The chain recombines TRBV7-9 with TRBJ1-2; TRBD1 might be the D (5 bases). V lost 5 bases to trimming and J lost 4 bases, with 14 bases between them. The germline V gene encodes CDR1 SEHNR and CDR2 FQNEAQ (reference sequence). This CDR3 is 14 amino acids long. CDR3 protein: CASSTGPLGYGYTF. As DNA, the CDR3 is TGTGCCAGCAGCACGGGACCCCTCGGCTATGGCTACACCTTC.

This clone was picked up a small number of times. The J gene is TRBJ2-2, the V gene TRBV11-3, with a weak D call TRBD2 (6 bases). Per germline, CDR1 SGHNT and CDR2 YENEEA. V lost 1 base and J 3 bases, leaving 12 bases between the germline ends. This CDR3 has 16 residues. This CDR3 is CASSLGTWGDTGELFF. CDR3 nucleotide sequence: TGTGCCAGCAGCTTAGGCACCTGGGGGGACACCGGGGAGCTGTTTTTT.

The V and J genes are TRBV5-5 and TRBJ2-5; maybe TRBD2 (6 bases). From germline, CDR1 is SGHKS and CDR2 YYEKEE (reference sequence). The CDR3 is 14 amino acids. V gave up 3 bases and J gave up 4 bases, with 13 bases separating them. CDR3 in DNA: TGTGCCAGCAGCTACCCAGGAGGGCCAGAGACCCAGTACTTC. As protein: CASSYPGGPETQYF.

The chain carries TRBV27 and TRBJ2-1, with TRBD2 matching over 10 bases. The CDR3 consists of 14 residues. J was trimmed by 7 bases and V by 4 bases; bases with no gene match: 4. Germline lookup yields CDR1 MNHEY and CDR2 SMNVEV (reference sequence). The CDR3 DNA sequence: TGTGCCAGCAGTTCTAGCGGGAGAGGGAATGAGCAGTTCTTC. This translates into CASSSSGRGNEQFF.

The chain couples TRBV7-9 to TRBJ1-1, with 8 bases matching TRBD1. This CDR3 comprises 15 residues. The V and J ends lost 5 bases and 4 bases, in that order; junction bases with no gene match: 9. Germline V gene lookup returns CDR1 SEHNR and CDR2 FQNEAQ (reference sequence). The CDR3 loop reads CASSGQGWRATEAFF. CDR3 coding DNA: TGTGCCAGCAGCGGACAGGGCTGGAGGGCCACTGAAGCTTTCTTT.

The chain combines TRBV9 with TRBJ2-5, with D perhaps matching TRBD2 (5 bases). This CDR3 is built from 14 residues. Between the trimmed V and J ends, which lost 7 bases and 1 base, there was a span of 14 bases. Germline CDR1 and CDR2: SGDLS and YYNGEE. CDR3 sequence reads: CASAGGALQETQYF. The CDR3 region has the DNA TGTGCCAGCGCTGGAGGCGCCCTCCAAGAGACCCAGTACTTC.

CDR3 DNA sequence: TGTGCCAGCAGCTTACAGGTTGGGCATAATTCACCCCTCCACTTT. Protein: CASSLQVGHNSPLHF. The rearrangement joins TRBV7-9 to TRBJ1-6; D is unclear. This CDR3 spans 15 amino acids. Trimming removed 2 bases at V and 5 bases at J, with 10 bases between. Germline V lookup: CDR1 SEHNR, CDR2 FQNEAQ (reference sequence).

A note on this clone: This sample also contains other DNA sequences that code for the same CDR3. The rearrangement joins TRBV27 to TRBJ2-7, with 12 bases lining up with TRBD2. After removal of 3 bases from V and 6 bases from J, the junction contained 0 bases not matched to a gene. The CDR3 is made up of 13 amino acids. Germline CDR1 is MNHEY and CDR2 is SMNVEV (reference sequence). In DNA form, the CDR3 reads TGTGCCAGCAGTTTGGGACTAGCGGGCGAGCAGTACTTC. Its protein product is CASSLGLAGEQYF.

The chain has TRBV11-3 and TRBJ2-2, with 7 bases matching TRBD2. The germline CDR1 and CDR2 sequences are SGHNT and YENEEA. V gave up 4 bases and J gave up 3 bases; unmatched junction bases: 2. The CDR3 is 14 amino acids. The CDR3 region has the DNA TGTGCCAGCAGCTCCGGGAGGCACACCGGGGAGCTGTTTTTT. It specifies CASSSGRHTGELFF.

The gene calls are TRBV28 and TRBJ2-3; the D is unclear. The CDR3 is 15 residues long. Germline CDR1 reads MDHEN; CDR2 reads SYDVKM. V gave up 6 bases and J gave up 8 bases, with 21 bases separating them. The CDR3 DNA reads TGTGCCAGCAGCATTCCAGGATCGGGTGCCGGTACGCAGTATTTT. This gives the protein CASSIPGSGAGTQYF.

This sequence joins TRBV29-1 and TRBJ2-3; TRBD1 matches 10 bases. CDR1 and CDR2 (germline): SQVTM, ANQGSEA. The CDR3 is 15 amino acids. The V gene end was trimmed by 0 bases and the J gene end by 6 bases; junction bases not matched to a gene: 6. The CDR3 DNA reads as TGCAGCGTTGAAGATGCGACAGGGGGCATGGATACGCAGTATTTT. Encoded protein: CSVEDATGGMDTQYF.

A note on this clone: This specimen includes other DNA sequences encoding the same CDR3. The V and J genes are TRBV18 and TRBJ2-1, with 12 bases lining up with TRBD2. Germline trimming cut 0 bases from V and 4 bases from J; bases unmatched to any gene: 4. Germline V gene lookup returns CDR1 KGHSH and CDR2 LQKENI. This CDR3 spans 17 amino acids. As DNA, the CDR3 is TGTGCCAGCTCACCACCTGGACTAGCGGGAACATACAATGAGCAGTTCTTC. It encodes CASSPPGLAGTYNEQFF. Variable domain in full (rest from reference TRBV18 and TRBJ2-1): NAGVMQNPRHLVRRRGQEARLRCSPMKGHSHVYWYRQLPEEGLKFMVYLQKENIIDESGMPKERFSAEFPKEGPSILRIQQVVRGDSAAYFCASSPPGLAGTYNEQFFGPGTRLTVL.

This chain links TRBV27 with TRBJ2-7; TRBD2 aligns across 8 bases. The CDR3 runs 14 residues. Unmatched junction bases numbered 3, after V lost 3 bases and J lost 2 bases. Germline V gives CDR1 MNHEY, CDR2 SMNVEV (reference sequence). In nucleotides, the CDR3 is TGTGCCAGCAGTTTGACAGCGGGAGCCTACGAGCAGTACTTC. Translated: CASSLTAGAYEQYF.

Notes on this clone: Germline and junction disagree at one end, which may indicate a read error. The chain has TRBV14 and TRBJ1-1; D ambiguous. Germline V gene data show CDR1 as SGHDN and CDR2 as FVKESK. This CDR3 is 15 amino acids long. DNA for the CDR3: TGTGCCAGCAGCCAAGTTGGGGTCGGAACCACTAAAGCTTTCTTT. It codes for CASSQVGVGTTKAFF.